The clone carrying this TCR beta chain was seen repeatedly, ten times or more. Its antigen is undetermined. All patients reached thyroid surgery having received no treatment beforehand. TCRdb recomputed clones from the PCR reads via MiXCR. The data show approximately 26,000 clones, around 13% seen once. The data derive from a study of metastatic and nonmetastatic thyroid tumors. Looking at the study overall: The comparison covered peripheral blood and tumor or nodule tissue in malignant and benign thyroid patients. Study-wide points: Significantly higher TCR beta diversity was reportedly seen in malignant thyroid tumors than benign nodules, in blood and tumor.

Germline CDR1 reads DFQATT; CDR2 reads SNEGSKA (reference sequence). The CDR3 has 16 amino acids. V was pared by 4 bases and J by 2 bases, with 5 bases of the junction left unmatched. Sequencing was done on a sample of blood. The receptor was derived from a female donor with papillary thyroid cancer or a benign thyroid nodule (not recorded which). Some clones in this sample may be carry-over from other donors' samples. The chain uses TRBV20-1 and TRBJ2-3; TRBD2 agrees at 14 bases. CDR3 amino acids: CSAIRTSGRSTDTQYF. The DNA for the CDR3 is TGCAGTGCTATTCGGACTAGCGGGAGGTCCACAGATACGCAGTATTTT.